The present TCR beta chain was sequenced within a study of T cell changes during pregnancy in multiple sclerosis. Produced via immunoSEQ multiplex PCR; TCRdb's table is partial and in-frame only. The sample lists over 45,000 clones; around 92% were seen once. This TCR came from a female donor with multiple sclerosis, enrolled in a pregnancy study. The material sequenced was CD4+ T cells from peripheral blood mononuclear cells, taken after pregnancy.

In DNA, the CDR3 is TGTGCCAGTAGTGCAGGACTAGCGGGGGGCGATGAGCAGTTCTTC. This translates into CASSAGLAGGDEQFF. The gene calls are TRBV19 and TRBJ2-1; 14 bases line up with TRBD2. The ends lost 5 bases at V and 8 bases at J; junction bases unmatched: 5. In germline, CDR1 is LNHDA, CDR2 SQIVND (reference sequence). The CDR3 runs to 15 residues.